Sequencing of this TCR beta chain was carried out in a study of Ad26.COV2.S vaccination and SARS-CoV-2 variants (dated by TCRdb to the early 2020s). For context, the study as a whole: Donors in the vaccine arm were drawn from COV1001, a multicentre, randomized, double-blind, placebo-controlled phase I-IIa trial testing Ad26.COV2.S in healthy adults. TCRbeta repertoire sequencing was used to assess the specificity and breadth of SARS-CoV-2-reactive T cell receptors after Ad26.COV2.S vaccination. A total of 32 samples were included in the TCR-sequenced set, comprising some 20 Ad26.COV2.S vaccine recipients, 5 placebo recipients and 8 SARS-CoV-2 convalescent individuals. Throughout the experiments and outcome assessment, investigators stayed blinded to trial group allocation. Ad26.COV2.S was given intramuscularly at 5x10^10 or 1x10^11 viral particles, as a single shot or as two shots 56 days apart. Trial participants were randomized into five groups of five, in which low-dose or high-dose Ad26.COV2.S was given once or twice, or placebo was given on both occasions.

The immunoSEQ Assay was used to sequence TCRbeta CDR3 regions. After extraction, genomic DNA underwent amplification by bias-controlled multiplex PCR, followed by high-throughput sequencing. The paper's data handling went like this. To quantify the absolute abundance of each unique TCRbeta CDR3 region, sequences were collapsed and filtered. T cell fraction was estimated by normalization of TCRbeta template counts to usable DNA, with usable DNA being measured through amplification of reference genes present in all nucleated cells. Repertoire TCRs were annotated as SARS-CoV-2-specific when V gene, CDR3 amino acid sequence and J gene were exactly matched to a known reactive TCR set. The reference SARS-CoV-2 TCR set came from MIRA and was filtered for enrichment in COVID-19-positive ImmuneCODE repertoires, removing public or cross-reactive TCRs. Using the MIRA antigens, annotated TCRs were further analysed by specific ORF or by position within an ORF. Breadth was defined as the number of annotated unique rearrangements divided by the total number of unique productive rearrangements, and depth was defined as the summed frequency of the annotated unique rearrangements. TCR breadth was compared between groups using two-sided Wilcoxon rank-sum tests. Not all clones reach the TCRdb copy of this immuneACCESS table, which keeps in-frame sequences only. Checked studies attribute under half of the gap to unresolved V genes and leave the rest unexplained. For V, J and clone size, that table is used; D and trimming come from the DNA. Within this sample are 350,000 to 500,000 clones, with about 90% of them counted one time only. The ten largest clones capture 4.3% of the sample.

The sample's treatment or condition, from its label and the paper: around 19 received Ad26.COV2.S at low or high dose, single or two shots; a few received placebo; per-sample allocation not given. For vaccine and placebo recipients, the sequenced repertoires came from samples collected on day 63 after the first injection. Cohort 1b enrolled about two dozen adults aged 18-55 years at a single site in Boston, USA, between 29 July and 7 August 2020. Ad26.COV2.S consisted of a replication-incompetent adenovirus type 26 vector by which a prefusion-stabilized SARS-CoV-2 spike protein from the original Wuhan strain was expressed. V drops 3 bases and J drops 7 bases, leaving 13 bases in between. The CDR3 runs 15 amino acids, cysteine and phenylalanine included. Here the CDR3 DNA is all that survives: 45 bases in frame from base 1. The germline V gene encodes CDR1 MNHEY and CDR2 SVGEGT. The full study reports these points: The study was not powered for comparison of responses between vaccine doses or regimens. Non-spike TCR breadth was comparable between vaccine and placebo recipients, consistent with the vaccine containing only spike. After vaccination, substantial breadth of spike-specific CD8+ and CD4+ T cell responses was reported. Higher spike-specific TCR breadth was observed in Ad26.COV2.S recipients than in placebo recipients (P = 0.0014). According to the authors, total T cell responses may have been underestimated by the TCR breadth and depth analyses.

Concerning this clone itself: It lacks a known antigen. Base qualities are not at hand, and no much larger clone is one base apart.

The rearrangement combines TRBV6-2 or TRBV6-3 with TRBJ1-6; the D gene identity is not certain. Material: peripheral blood, obtained in a trial of Ad26.COV2.S vaccine versus placebo. The receptor comes from a person aged 18 to 65 who received the Ad26.COV2.S COVID-19 vaccine or a placebo. The bases read TGTGCCAGCAGTTATTCCTCTAACGGGAATTCACCCCTCCACTTT. It encodes CASSYSSNGNSPLHF.